This TCR beta chain was identified in a study of CD8+ T cells in alopecia areata. Once RNA had been extracted, it was reverse transcribed into cDNA to act as the sequencing template. The repertoire was sequenced with immunoSEQ multiplex PCR; TCRdb's copy has only in-frame clones and lacks some. The sample has 100,000 to 140,000 clones; about 83% are singletons. Treatment: oral pan-JAK inhibitor, 5-10 mg twice daily. The receptor comes from a human donor with alopecia areata. Here the sequenced sample was CD8+ T cells sorted from blood, taken at week 24, from a patient treated with tofacitinib.

Written as DNA, the CDR3 is TGTGCCACCAGCAGTGGGCTAGCGGAGAACAATGAGCAGTTCTTC. Its protein is CATSSGLAENNEQFF. This rearrangement joins TRBV15 to TRBJ2-1; TRBD2 matches at 7 bases. Trimming took 3 bases from V and 5 from J; bases not matched to a gene: 7. The CDR3 covers 15 residues. The germline V gene encodes CDR1 LNHNV and CDR2 YYDKDF (reference sequence).